These T cell receptor beta chains were read from a single sample in a study of post-analysis software for immune sequencing data. In TCRdb, the PCR reads were re-called with MiXCR into one record per CDR3 protein. The sample contains some 690,000 distinct CDR3 sequences, 55% to 70% of which appear only once. Sequences were obtained from blood. Receptors were obtained from a girl aged 2 to 9 with multiple sclerosis. The CDR3 runs from the conserved cysteine through the conserved F or W.

v_call cdr3_length cdr3_aa
TRBV4-3 20 CASSFYWNTGTPTPYNEQFF
TRBV29-1 12 CSVKRGGETQYF
TRBV20-1 13 CSPGTGGGHGYTF
TRBV5-6 14 CASSRWRNTGELFF
TRBV12-3/TRBV12-4 12 CASTLRADTQYF
TRBV12-3/TRBV12-4 14 CASTSTGGASGYTF
TRBV11-2 16 CASSLLRQPSTDTQYF
TRBV6-6 16 CASGLSGTGATYEQYF
TRBV5-1 15 CASSTSPLTGGEQYF
TRBV5-1 20 CASSSFPNNSDRGRNNEQFF
TRBV7-2 13 CASSWTWGETQYF
TRBV12-3/TRBV12-4 16 CASRGPTGSRNTEAFF
TRBV29-1 13 CSAGEQGTGEQYF
TRBV30 13 CAWSPGLTNEQFF
TRBV6-5 14 CASSSDWGGNEQFF
TRBV29-1 15 CSVEGGEAGEETQYF
TRBV21-1 13 CASNLGRGYEQYF
TRBV12-3/TRBV12-4 15 CASTKWPNVYNEQFF
TRBV11-2 12 CASSLAVAELFF
TRBV27 13 CASRTGAPSEQYF
TRBV29-1 13 CSVLSQGWYGYTF
TRBV5-1 14 CASGFLAFADTQYF
TRBV28 14 CASSPSFWVETQYF
TRBV29-1 13 CSGGRGTYNEQFF
TRBV6-2/TRBV6-3 15 CASSWGEPTSYEQYF
TRBV12-5 13 CASGHGPKNIQYF
TRBV10-3 15 CAISGRGTVGDEQFF
TRBV10-3 19 CAISESAPPAGGPQETQYF
TRBV7-9 16 CASSLVRTGGRYGYTF
TRBV28 14 CASSPPPGAREQFF
TRBV29-1 14 CSVPRLVQGDTQYF